Presented here are 23 T cell receptor beta chains from one specimen sequenced in a study of CD8 T cells in ankylosing spondylitis. The study's findings and limits: Ankylosing spondylitis blood seemed to carry a telltale TCR beta motif made of several highly homologous variants.

Their cognate antigens are unknown. Each CDR3 protein gets one entry after TCRdb re-called the 5' RACE reads with MiXCR. Among some 330,000 distinct CDR3 sequences listed, approximately 8% were seen once. The sequencing input was blood, either unsorted or a sorted T cell fraction (not recorded which). Source of these receptors: a male donor with ankylosing spondylitis.

This rearrangement joins TRBV4-3 to TRBJ2-7; no definite D call. This CDR3 is built from 13 residues. V was clipped by 2 bases and J by 6 bases, with 11 bases between them. CDR1 is LGHNA and CDR2 is YSLEER in the germline V gene. CDR3 residues: CASSQRSDLEQYF. The CDR3 DNA follows: TGCGCCAGCAGCCAACGGTCGGACCTCGAGCAGTACTTC.

This clonotype was counted between two and nine times. The J gene is TRBJ1-1, the V gene TRBV10-3; tentative D call: TRBD1 (5 bases). CDR3 length: 15 residues. CDR1 is ENHRY, CDR2 SYGVKD, per germline. Trimming took 4 bases from V and 5 from J, leaving 17 bases between them. The CDR3 DNA reads TGTGCCATCAGTGTTCGCTACGGGGCGGGGACTGAAGCTTTCTTT. It specifies CAISVRYGAGTEAFF.

This clonotype was observed a handful of times. The chain combines TRBV20-1 with TRBJ2-1; no reliable D call. CDR1 is DFQATT and CDR2 is SNEGSKA in the germline V gene (reference sequence). The CDR3 consists of 12 residues. V lost 5 bases, J lost 6 bases, and 11 bases lay in between. CDR3 loop: CSAPDKANEQFF. CDR3 in DNA: TGCAGTGCTCCCGACAAGGCCAATGAGCAGTTCTTC.

This clonotype appeared a few times. The chain is built from TRBV19 and TRBJ1-1; D call uncertain. Germline V lookup: CDR1 LNHDA, CDR2 SQIVND (reference sequence). V was shortened by 5 bases and J by 6 bases, with 10 bases between the two germline ends. The CDR3 covers 12 residues. The CDR3 DNA reads as TGTGCCAGTAGTTCGAAATCCGCTGAAGCTTTCTTT. It is translated as CASSSKSAEAFF.

In its sample, this clonotype was seen many times. V gene TRBV5-1 combines with J gene TRBJ2-3; D is perhaps TRBD2 (5 bases). The CDR3 is 16 residues long. Germline CDR1 SGHRS, CDR2 YFSETQ. The V and J ends lost 0 bases and 0 bases respectively, with 11 bases between them. In DNA, the CDR3 is TGCGCCAGCAGCTTGGAGGTTAGCGCGAGCACAGATACGCAGTATTTT. As protein: CASSLEVSASTDTQYF.

This clonotype was picked up a small number of times. V and J are TRBV29-1 and TRBJ1-2; D is unresolved. The CDR3 covers 13 residues. The ends were cut back, 6 bases at V and 4 bases at J, with 15 bases in the middle. Germline CDR1 reads SQVTM; CDR2 reads ANQGSEA. CDR3 coding DNA: TGCAGCGTCACCACCGACACCTCCTATGGCTACACCTTC. Protein product: CSVTTDTSYGYTF.

This clonotype was seen many times. Here the CDR3 reads CASSLGASGDTQYF. As DNA, the CDR3 is TGTGCCAGCAGCTTAGGGGCTAGCGGAGATACGCAGTATTTT. The rearrangement uses TRBV7-2 and TRBJ2-3; TRBD2 agrees at 7 bases. The trim removed 1 base at V and 5 bases at J, leaving 3 bases unmatched. Germline loops: CDR1 SGHTA, CDR2 FQGNSA. CDR3 length equals 14 residues.

The genes are TRBV6-1 and TRBJ2-7; 7 bases line up with TRBD2. J gave up 5 bases and V 6 bases, and 16 bases lay outside the gene matches. The CDR3 has 16 residues. Germline lookup yields CDR1 MNHNS and CDR2 SASEGT. The CDR3 spells CASRPLAGVRGDEQYF. The CDR3, as DNA: TGTGCCAGCAGACCTCTGGCGGGAGTAAGGGGAGACGAGCAGTACTTC.

The chain combines TRBV6-4 with TRBJ1-1; D gene unclear. Germline V gene sequence: CDR1 MRHNA, CDR2 SNTAGT. Between the trimmed V and J ends, which lost 7 bases and 3 bases, there was a span of 18 bases. This CDR3 is built from 15 residues. CDR3 protein: CASTPDPSPDTEAFF. CDR3 coding DNA: TGTGCCAGCACTCCCGACCCCAGCCCAGACACTGAAGCTTTCTTT.

The chain uses TRBV7-9 and TRBJ2-7; 10 nucleotides line up with TRBD1. There are 14 residues in the CDR3. Per the germline V gene, CDR1 is SEHNR and CDR2 is FQNEAQ (reference sequence). With 5 bases clipped from V and 6 bases from J, the junction kept 7 bases outside the gene matches. The CDR3 region has the DNA TGTGCCAGCAGCCGGGACAGGGGAGCGGGCGAGCAGTACTTC. This translates into CASSRDRGAGEQYF.

This clonotype was seen only a few times. The chain has TRBV6-5 and TRBJ2-7, with TRBD2 matching over 10 bases. The CDR3 has 18 amino acids. Unmatched junction bases numbered 9, after V lost 0 bases and J lost 1 base. CDR1 and CDR2 from the germline V gene are MNHEY and SVGAGI. The CDR3 sequence is CASSYSRAGGPLSYEQYF. Written as DNA, the CDR3 is TGTGCCAGCAGTTACTCGCGAGCGGGAGGGCCTCTGTCCTACGAGCAGTACTTC.

This clonotype was detected ten times or more. The genes are TRBV29-1 and TRBJ2-1; D may be TRBD1 (5 bases). Trimming removed 4 bases at V and 7 bases at J, with 14 bases between. Germline CDR1 reads SQVTM; CDR2 reads ANQGSEA. The CDR3 is 13 amino acids. In DNA, the CDR3 is TGCAGCGTTGCCCAGGGCTCTTGGAATGAGCAGTTCTTC. Translated: CSVAQGSWNEQFF.

V usage is TRBV20-1 and J usage is TRBJ1-5; TRBD1 aligns across 10 bases. V was pared by 3 bases and J by 7 bases, with 12 bases of the junction left unmatched. This CDR3 region has 16 residues. CDR1 and CDR2 (germline): DFQATT, SNEGSKA (reference sequence). DNA for the CDR3: TGCAGTGCTAGCAGTCCCGGGACAGGGGTAGACCAGCCCCAGCATTTT. As protein: CSASSPGTGVDQPQHF.

This clonotype was picked up a small number of times. This rearrangement joins TRBV5-5 to TRBJ2-5; possible D gene TRBD1, 5 bases. The CDR3 loop spans 17 amino acids. Between the trimmed V and J ends, which lost 1 base and 2 bases, there was a span of 18 bases. Per germline, CDR1 SGHKS and CDR2 YYEKEE (reference sequence). The CDR3 DNA sequence: TGTGCCAGCAGCTTGAGAACAGGTGCCTTCCGACAAGAGACCCAGTACTTC. Its protein is CASSLRTGAFRQETQYF.

This chain uses TRBV20-1 with TRBJ2-5; D is undetermined. Germline values: CDR1 DFQATT, CDR2 SNEGSKA (reference sequence). CDR3 length: 15 amino acids. Trimming left V 0 bases short and J 4 bases short, with 15 bases between. CDR3 protein: CSARDGRPSSETQYF. CDR3 coding DNA: TGCAGTGCTAGAGATGGCAGGCCCTCATCAGAGACCCAGTACTTC.

V and J are TRBV14 and TRBJ2-7; 7 bases are shared with TRBD1. Germline loops: CDR1 SGHDN, CDR2 FVKESK. The CDR3 contains 13 residues. V trimming: 5 bases; J trimming: 4 bases; junction bases outside the gene matches: 5. The CDR3 coding sequence is TGTGCCAGCAGCGGGGACAGAGGATACGAGCAGTACTTC. It is translated as CASSGDRGYEQYF.

This clonotype was counted at least ten times. The chain joins TRBV5-6 to TRBJ2-2; 8 nucleotides align to TRBD2. CDR1 is SGHDT, CDR2 YYEEEE, per germline. J lost 0 bases, V lost 2 bases, and 6 bases had no gene match. There are 17 residues in the CDR3. Here the CDR3 DNA reads TGTGCCAGCAGCTTCCTTAGCGGGGAAACGAACACCGGGGAGCTGTTTTTT. It specifies CASSFLSGETNTGELFF. The complete variable domain, with remaining parts taken from reference TRBV5-6 and TRBJ2-2, reads DAGVTQSPTHLIKTRGQQVTLRCSPKSGHDTVSWYQQALGQGPQFIFQYYEEEERQRGNFPDRFSGHQFPNYSSELNVNALLLGDSALYLCASSFLSGETNTGELFFGEGSRLTVL.

This clonotype has only a few counts. The chain uses TRBV7-9 and TRBJ2-1; 7 bases match TRBD2. V trimming: 5 bases; J trimming: 4 bases; junction bases outside the gene matches: 8. This CDR3 is built from 15 residues. CDR1 is SEHNR, CDR2 FQNEAQ, per germline (reference sequence). CDR3 protein: CASSAPTSEYNEQFF. The CDR3 region has the DNA TGTGCCAGCAGCGCGCCAACTAGCGAGTACAATGAGCAGTTCTTC.

This clonotype was observed a few times. The chain combines TRBV6-4 with TRBJ2-1; 11 bases are shared with TRBD2. This CDR3 region has 13 residues. J lost 12 bases, V lost 8 bases, and 9 bases had no gene match. Looked up from germline, CDR1 is MRHNA and CDR2 is SNTAGT. DNA of the CDR3: TGTGCCAGCGGAAGTAGCGGGAGGGCCGGGCAGTTCTTC. Translating it yields CASGSSGRAGQFF.

V gene TRBV4-1 combines with J gene TRBJ1-1, with 8 bases that match TRBD1. The germline gives CDR1 MGHRA, CDR2 YSYEKL. The V gene end was trimmed by 3 bases and the J gene end by 3 bases; junction bases not matched to a gene: 3. CDR3 length equals 14 residues. The CDR3 reads CASSHGTGDTEAFF. The CDR3 coding sequence is TGCGCCAGCAGCCATGGGACAGGCGACACTGAAGCTTTCTTT.

This chain connects TRBV5-1 to TRBJ2-7; 9 bases agree with TRBD2. The CDR3 consists of 15 residues. Germline loops: CDR1 SGHRS, CDR2 YFSETQ. With V trimmed by 0 bases and J by 7 bases, 8 bases remained unmatched. The CDR3 DNA sequence: TGCGCCAGCAGCTTGGATGGCGGGAGGGCGGGAGAGCAGTACTTC. Protein product: CASSLDGGRAGEQYF.

In its sample, this clonotype was seen many times. The genes are TRBV9 and TRBJ2-2, with 8 nucleotides matching TRBD2. Germline V lookup: CDR1 SGDLS, CDR2 YYNGEE. V lost 0 bases, J lost 4 bases, and 5 bases stayed unmatched. CDR3 length: 16 residues. As DNA, the CDR3 is TGTGCCAGCAGCGTAGAGGGACTAGTAGGCACCGGGGAGCTGTTTTTT. This sequence encodes CASSVEGLVGTGELFF.

This clonotype was counted only a few times. This chain links TRBV4-2 with TRBJ2-1, with 8 bases matching TRBD2. In germline, CDR1 is LGHNA, CDR2 YNFKEQ. The CDR3 loop spans 16 amino acids. The junction had 10 bases not matched to a gene; V was cut back by 8 bases and J by 1 base. CDR3 region: CASGGPAGGSYNEQFF. The CDR3 DNA reads TGTGCCAGCGGGGGGCCGGCGGGAGGTTCCTACAATGAGCAGTTCTTC.